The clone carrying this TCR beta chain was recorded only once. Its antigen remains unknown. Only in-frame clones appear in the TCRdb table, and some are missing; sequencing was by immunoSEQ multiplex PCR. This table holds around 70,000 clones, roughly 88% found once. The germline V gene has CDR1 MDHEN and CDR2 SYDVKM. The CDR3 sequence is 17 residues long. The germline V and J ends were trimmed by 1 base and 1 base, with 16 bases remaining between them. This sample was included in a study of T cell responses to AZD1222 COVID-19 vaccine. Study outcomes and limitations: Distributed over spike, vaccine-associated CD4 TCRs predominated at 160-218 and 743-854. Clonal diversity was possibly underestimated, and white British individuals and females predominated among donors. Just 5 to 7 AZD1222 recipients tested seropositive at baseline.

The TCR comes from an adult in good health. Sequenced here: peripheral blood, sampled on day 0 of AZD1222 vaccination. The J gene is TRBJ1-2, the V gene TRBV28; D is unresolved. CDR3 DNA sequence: TGTGCCAGCAGTTTATTGGGAACGACACCCTTTAACTATGGCTACACCTTC. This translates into CASSLLGTTPFNYGYTF.